The present entry profiles one TCR beta chain with its context. It lacks a known antigen. Base-call qualities are not available, and no considerably larger clone is one nucleotide away. The data belong to a study of T cell responses to AZD1222 COVID-19 vaccine (dated by TCRdb to the early 2020s). Study-level background: TCR sequencing was performed for roughly 250 trial participants, of whom about 200 were given two doses of AZD1222 and around 26 were given two doses of MenACWY control vaccine. Trial participants were enrolled by age into 18-55, 56-69 and 70-plus year subgroups, with around 140, 26 and 57 TCR-sequenced participants respectively.

Read against the paper, the sample's time point label means: about 28 days (+/-7) after the second vaccine dose. AZD1222 recipients given second doses at about 4 weeks or at about 12 weeks were pooled, since spike-specific TCR depth and breadth were not found to differ between the two schedules. Samples from vaccinated people were obtained from the UK trials COV001 and COV002, which included a single-blind randomized controlled phase 2/3 trial of AZD1222 (ChAdOx1 nCoV-19) in healthy adults. For TCRbeta chain sequencing, PBMC samples were collected from trial participants at day 0 and at day 28 after the second dose. The cysteine opens and the phenylalanine closes a CDR3 of 12 amino acids. The entry retains the CDR3 DNA only, 36 bases that are in frame from base 1. Between the V and J ends, shortened by 2 bases and 5 bases respectively, the junction contains 3 bases. The germline V gene sets CDR1 to SGHVS and CDR2 to FQNEAQ.

The CDR3 regions of human TCRbeta chains were subjected to immunosequencing. Per the authors' processing: TCRs in the repertoires were matched against a reference library of SARS-CoV-2-specific TCRs that had been generated with the MIRA antigen-specificity platform. Breadth was defined as the fraction of unique TCRs that were SARS-CoV-2-associated. Depth was defined as the fraction of total T cells that were SARS-CoV-2-associated. Using the MIRA data, each spike-specific TCR was mapped to the spike region that the TCR reacts to and placed in a CD4 or CD8 class. Log10-transformed breadth and depth values were compared by one-way ANOVA with Sidak's multiple comparisons tests. This immuneACCESS table, as held by TCRdb, lists in-frame sequences with V and J called but not all clones. Of the missing ones, under half trace to an unresolved V gene in checked studies; the others have no known cause. That table furnishes V, J and clone size, whereas the DNA furnished D and trimming. The sample contains approximately 200,000 clones, just over 90% of them found a single time. Nearly 3.5% of the sample is held by the ten biggest clonotypes.

The study at large found these results: Only five to seven AZD1222 recipients were SARS-CoV-2 seropositive at baseline, limiting conclusions about previously exposed vaccinees. Because no day 14 peak-response samples were available, the repertoires could be characterized only after the peak T cell response. A significant rise in spike-specific TCR breadth and depth was observed after two AZD1222 doses relative to day 0 and relative to MenACWY recipients. Participants were mostly white British, with more females than males. The authors suggested clonal diversity may have been underestimated. In the small 56-69-year group, the increase in depth fell short of significance, most likely because of low power. CD4 TCRs associated with the vaccine covered the entire spike protein, and the dominant responses were in regions 160-218 and 743-854. Nearly half of unique spike-specific TCRs reportedly recognized epitopes outside regions mutated in the B.1.351 and B.1.1.7 variants.

This receptor was identified in an adult who received the AZD1222 COVID-19 vaccine. This material consisted of peripheral blood, taken 28 days after the second AZD1222 dose. In this chain, TRBV7-8 is recombined with TRBJ2-2; no D gene can be assigned with confidence. The DNA sequence follows: TGTGCCAGCAGCTTATCTACCGGGGAGCTGTTTTTT. Its translation is CASSLSTGELFF.